The 5 T cell receptor beta chains reported below all come from one sample, sequenced in a study of blood T cell repertoires in COVID-19. Repertoires were generated with immunoSEQ multiplex PCR, while TCRdb's copy carries only in-frame clones and drops some. This table holds 90,000 to 130,000 clones, more than 75% found once. The sample consisted of peripheral blood. These receptors came from a woman aged 45-65 years with acute or convalescent COVID-19.

The chain recombines TRBV19 with TRBJ2-7, with D unresolved. V was trimmed by 3 bases and J by 6 bases, leaving 15 bases between them. CDR1 is LNHDA, CDR2 SQIVND, per germline (reference sequence). The CDR3 totals 14 residues. The CDR3 loop is CASSMTSALSEQYF. For the CDR3, the DNA is TGTGCCAGTAGTATGACCAGCGCTCTCTCCGAGCAGTACTTC.

The sample holds one count of this clone. The chain uses TRBV7-9 and TRBJ2-5; the match to TRBD2 covers 7 bases. The CDR3 sequence is 11 residues long. Germline V CDR1 and CDR2: SEHNR, FQNEAQ (reference sequence). Unmatched junction bases numbered 7, after V lost 5 bases and J lost 13 bases. CDR3: CASSPLADPYF. The CDR3 nucleotides are TGTGCCAGCAGCCCTCTAGCGGACCCGTACTTC. Variable domain in full (rest from reference TRBV7-9 and TRBJ2-5): DTGVSQNPRHKITKRGQNVTFRCDPISEHNRLYWYRQTLGQGPEFLTYFQNEAQLEKSRLLSDRFSAERPKGSFSTLEIQRTEQGDSAMYLCASSPLADPYFGPGTRLLVL.

This chain connects TRBV6-5 to TRBJ1-1; 9 positions match TRBD1. CDR1 and CDR2 (germline): MNHEY, SVGAGI. This CDR3 spans 16 amino acids. V dropped 0 bases and J dropped 6; count of bases not matched to a gene: 8. CDR3 DNA: TGTGCCAGCAGTTACTCCCCGACAGGGGGATCGGCTGAAGCTTTCTTT. This gives the protein CASSYSPTGGSAEAFF.

The CDR3 here is CASSDPLDSTDTQYF. DNA of the CDR3: TGTGCCAGCAGTGACCCCCTAGACAGCACAGATACGCAGTATTTT. The chain is built from TRBV25-1 and TRBJ2-3; D gene unclear. V was shortened by 3 bases and J by 0 bases, with 10 bases between the two germline ends. The CDR3 contains 15 residues. Germline V gene data show CDR1 as MGHDK and CDR2 as SYGVNS.

About this clone: It is unclear where the CDR3 begins or ends on the DNA, so no DNA is shown, and the CDR3 is as TCRdb lists it. The chain couples TRBV21-1 to TRBJ2-1; the table's D gene call, TRBD2, was not cross checked with the DNA. TRBV21-1 is marked as a pseudogene. The CDR3 is 20 residues long, ends included. CDR3: CASSSPEWAGGSVLYNEQFF.